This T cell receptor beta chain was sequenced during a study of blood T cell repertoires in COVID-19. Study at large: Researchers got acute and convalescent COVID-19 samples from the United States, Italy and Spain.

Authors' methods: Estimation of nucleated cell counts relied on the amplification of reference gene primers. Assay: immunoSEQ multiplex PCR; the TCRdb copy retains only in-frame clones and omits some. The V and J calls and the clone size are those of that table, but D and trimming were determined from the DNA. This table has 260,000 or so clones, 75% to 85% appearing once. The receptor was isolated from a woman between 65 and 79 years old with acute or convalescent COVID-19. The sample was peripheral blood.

The CDR3 DNA is TGTGCCAGCAGCCAAGATTACAGGGTGGCGGACTATGGCTACACCTTC. Translation gives CASSQDYRVADYGYTF. The chain links TRBV4-2 to TRBJ1-2; weak D call: TRBD1 (6 bases). The CDR3 contains 16 residues. Germline loops: CDR1 LGHNA, CDR2 YNFKEQ. The V end was cut by 0 bases, the J end by 3 bases, with 14 bases between.